This T cell receptor (beta chain) was obtained from a study of cytomegalovirus exposure and HLA in healthy donors. Study context: There were roughly 110 million unique TCR beta sequences, drawn from approximately 180 million T cells, in an earlier analysis.

Nominally healthy donors were sampled, though unrecorded immune exposures were likely. Overall study findings and caveats: Within a later analysis, the majority of CMV-associated TCR beta chains appeared HLA-restricted.

Points on this clone: The antigen remains undetermined.

The trim removed 4 bases at V and 9 bases at J, leaving 10 bases unmatched. CDR1 and CDR2 from the germline V gene are SGHTA and FQGTGA. This CDR3 has 15 residues. The PCR ran on 60 Vbeta and 13 Jbeta primers. Measured with immunoSEQ multiplex PCR; TCRdb has only the in-frame clones, and not every one. The profile shows just over 150,000 clones, nearly 80% of them singletons. This TCR was recovered from a woman in her 50s in good health and CMV-seropositive. The chain joins TRBV7-3 to TRBJ2-1; 9 bases line up with TRBD2. The specimen was PBMCs. In nucleotides, the CDR3 is TGTGCCAGCAGCTCCCGGCTAGCGGGGCCGGGTGAGCAGTTCTTC. Protein product: CASSSRLAGPGEQFF.